These 3 T cell receptor beta chains originate from one sample sequenced in a study of blood T cell repertoires in COVID-19. Measured with immunoSEQ multiplex PCR; TCRdb has only the in-frame clones, and not every one. This repertoire shows about 210,000 clones, around 90% found once; its top ten account for 1.2%. Material for sequencing was peripheral blood. These receptors were obtained from a young man with acute or convalescent COVID-19.

The rearrangement links TRBV5-1 to TRBJ2-7; 12 bases fit TRBD1. Losses at the gene ends were 3 bases for V and 4 bases for J; bases not matched to a gene: 5. This CDR3 has 15 amino acids. The germline gives CDR1 SGHRS, CDR2 YFSETQ. CDR3 nucleotides: TGCGCCAGCAGCTACCGGGACAGGGGGCGGTACGAGCAGTACTTC. Encoded protein: CASSYRDRGRYEQYF.

V is TRBV19 and J is TRBJ1-3, with 8 bases lining up with TRBD1. The CDR3 sequence is 16 residues long. Germline CDR1 and CDR2: LNHDA and SQIVND (reference sequence). The junction had 10 bases not matched to a gene; V was cut back by 5 bases and J by 4 bases. CDR3 in DNA: TGTGCCAGTAGTGCCGGGACAGGCGGTTACGGAAACACCATATATTTT. It yields the protein CASSAGTGGYGNTIYF.

In this sample, this clone turned up once. This chain uses TRBV5-8 with TRBJ2-7; perhaps TRBD1 as D (6 bases). Trimming left V 7 bases short and J 3 bases short, with 17 bases between. Germline CDR1 SGHTS, CDR2 YDEGEE. The CDR3 sequence is 14 residues long. CDR3 sequence: CASRSQGPGYEQYF. The CDR3 DNA follows: TGTGCCAGCCGGTCCCAGGGGCCGGGCTACGAGCAGTACTTC.